This T cell receptor (beta chain) stems from a study of CD8+ T cells in alopecia areata. In regard to this clone: Other DNA sequences in this specimen translate into the identical CDR3.

As the sequencing template, cDNA was produced by extracting RNA and reverse transcribing it. Clones were read by immunoSEQ multiplex PCR, and TCRdb kept only the in-frame ones, dropping some. The repertoire consists of 50,000 to 70,000 clones, with roughly 47% occurring once and the leading ten covering approximately 50%. The V gene lost 2 bases and the J gene lost 6 bases, with 8 bases spanning the gap. The length of the CDR3 is 13 residues. Germline V CDR1 and CDR2: MNHEY, SMNVEV (reference sequence). The sequenced material came from NKG2D-low CD8+ T cells sorted from blood. This sequence joins TRBV27 and TRBJ1-5, with D possibly matching TRBD1 (5 bases). The receptor was derived from a human donor with alopecia areata. CDR3 DNA sequence: TGTGCCAGCAGTTTAGGTGGGGGTCAGCCCCAGCATTTT. Its protein is CASSLGGGQPQHF.